This is a list of T cell receptor beta chains from one sample in a study of CD8 T cells in ankylosing spondylitis. Each CDR3 protein gets one entry after TCRdb re-called the 5' RACE reads with MiXCR. The sample has nearly 350,000 distinct CDR3 sequences; approximately 14% are singletons. Sample: blood, either unsorted or a sorted T cell fraction (not recorded which). Source of these receptors: a male donor with ankylosing spondylitis or in good health (not recorded which). Each CDR3 is given with its conserved first and last residue. D genes are given only for firm matches. Clone size is given for some rows only: seen once, a few or many times, or a class if the clone is expanded.

>TRBJ2-5|-|TRBV5-1|-
TGCGCCAGCAGCTTGGGTGAGGGGACCCAGTACTTC
CASSLGEGTQYF
>TRBJ1-1|few|TRBV12-3/TRBV12-4|TRBD1
TGTGCCAGCAGTGACGGACAGGGGAGGATGAACACTGAAGCTTTCTTT
CASSDGQGRMNTEAFF
>TRBJ2-2|-|TRBV7-6|TRBD1
TGTGCCAGCAGCCACCGGGGACAGGTTGTCACCGGGGAGCTGTTTTTT
CASSHRGQVVTGELFF
>TRBJ2-7|-|TRBV5-1|TRBD2
TGCGCCAGCAGCTGGGCCCGGGAGGCCACCTTAGTCTACGAGCAGTACTTC
CASSWAREATLVYEQYF
>TRBJ1-6|few|TRBV10-3|-
TGTGCCATCAGTGAGTCGGTTGGGCAAACATCACCCCTCCACTTT
CAISESVGQTSPLHF
>TRBJ2-7|-|TRBV10-3|-
TGTGCCATCAGTGAGTCAGGGCCCACCTACGAGCAGTACTTC
CAISESGPTYEQYF
>TRBJ2-2|many|TRBV20-1|-
TGCAGTGCCTCGAAGTCCTTCCAGAGAGAGTCCGGGGAGCTGTTTTTT
CSASKSFQRESGELFF
>TRBJ1-4|few|TRBV28|-
TGTGCCAGCAGGTCCGCGCCGGGGGCAACTAATGAAAAACTGTTTTTT
CASRSAPGATNEKLFF
>TRBJ2-7|few|TRBV7-2|-
TGTGCCAGCAGCTTATCGGGCTCCGTAAGGGCCGGCGAGCAGTACTTC
CASSLSGSVRAGEQYF
>TRBJ2-7|-|TRBV20-1|TRBD2
TGCAGTGCTAGAGGTTTGCGGGAGAGCTCCTACGAGCAGTACTTC
CSARGLRESSYEQYF
>TRBJ2-3|-|TRBV5-1|-
TGCGCCAGCAGCTTGGTCTCCGTTAGCAGCACAGATACGCAGTATTTT
CASSLVSVSSTDTQYF
>TRBJ2-6|-|TRBV25-1|TRBD1
TGTGCCAGCCGGAGACAGGGGAACTCTGGGGCCAACGTCCTGACTTTC
CASRRQGNSGANVLTF
>TRBJ2-6|-|TRBV11-2|-
TGTGCCAGCAGCTTAGATCGAGCAGGGCTTTCCGGGGCCAACGTCCTGACTTTC
CASSLDRAGLSGANVLTF
>TRBJ1-1|few|TRBV9|TRBD1
TGTGCCAGCAGCCCCTCAGAGGGGGACAGGGGTCGGAGGACTGAAGCTTTCTTT
CASSPSEGDRGRRTEAFF
>TRBJ1-1|once|TRBV12-3/TRBV12-4|-
TGTGCCAGCAGCTCGCGAGGGAGTTTCACTGAAGCTTTCTTT
CASSSRGSFTEAFF
>TRBJ1-1|few|TRBV5-1|TRBD1
TGCGCCAGCAGTGCGACCGGGACAGGGGCTCCCGGAAAAGCTTTCTTT
CASSATGTGAPGKAFF
>TRBJ2-3|many|TRBV11-3|-
TGTGCCAGCAGCTTAGATCGTACCCCCGATCCCGATACGCAGTATTTT
CASSLDRTPDPDTQYF
>TRBJ1-2|few|TRBV21-1|-
TGTGCCAGCAGCACCCCGAGGACAGGGGGGCGAGGTGGCTACACCTTC
CASSTPRTGGRGGYTF
>TRBJ1-3|few|TRBV5-5|-
TGTGCCAGCAGCGACGGCCCCGGGTTTTCTGGAAACACCATATATTTT
CASSDGPGFSGNTIYF
>TRBJ2-2|few|TRBV6-5|TRBD1
TGTGCCAGCAGTTACTCGACAGGGCCCGGGGAGCTGTTTTTT
CASSYSTGPGELFF
>TRBJ2-1|few|TRBV4-2|-
TGTGCCAGCAGCCAAGAGGGGCAGGAGCAGTTCTTC
CASSQEGQEQFF
>TRBJ1-1|few|TRBV6-1|-
TGTGCCAGCAGTGAACAGGGGATAGTACTGAACACTGAAGCTTTCTTT
CASSEQGIVLNTEAFF
>TRBJ2-6|once|TRBV6-1|TRBD2
TGTGCCAGCAGCCGAGGACTAGCGGGGAACTCTGGGGCCAACGTCCTGACTTTC
CASSRGLAGNSGANVLTF
>TRBJ1-1|-|TRBV20-1|-
TGCAGTGTCATCGGGGATGGCACTGAAGCTTTCTTT
CSVIGDGTEAFF
>TRBJ2-3|-|TRBV6-1|TRBD1
TGTGCCAGCCTCGTCCGGGACAGGGGGCGAGATACGCAGTATTTT
CASLVRDRGRDTQYF
>TRBJ2-7|-|TRBV7-8|-
TGTGCCAGCAGCGGATCTCCCTACGAGCAGTACTTC
CASSGSPYEQYF